One and the same sample provided the 14 T cell receptor beta chains below, sequenced in a study of blood T cell repertoires in COVID-19. TCRdb's table, derived via immunoSEQ multiplex PCR, lists solely in-frame clones and lacks some. The sample includes around 150,000 clones, over 70% of them seen just once. Sequenced input: peripheral blood. Every receptor here comes from a woman of 80 years or more with active or convalescent COVID-19.

This chain uses TRBV18 with TRBJ1-2; D is unclear. Trimming removed 4 bases from V and 8 bases from J, with 14 bases in between. This CDR3 has 13 amino acids. Germline CDR1 and CDR2: KGHSH and LQKENI. Written as DNA, the CDR3 is TGTGCCAGCTCACTCCGGGAAGCCTACGGCTACACCTTC. Protein sequence: CASSLREAYGYTF.

This chain connects TRBV27 to TRBJ1-2, with D possibly TRBD1 on 6 matching bases. The CDR3 sequence is 15 residues long. Germline CDR1 and CDR2: MNHEY and SMNVEV (reference sequence). The V end was cut by 6 bases, the J end by 8 bases, with 22 bases between. This chain's CDR3 is CASSSAGAGPSGYTF. DNA of the CDR3: TGTGCCAGCAGCTCAGCGGGGGCGGGCCCTTCGGGCTACACCTTC.

The chain has TRBV11-2 and TRBJ1-2, with 7 bases fitting TRBD1. CDR1 and CDR2 (germline): SGHAT, FQNNGV. The CDR3 sequence is 19 residues long. The junction had 21 bases not matched to a gene; V was cut back by 8 bases and J by 0 bases. CDR3: CASAPLRDRLAAANYGYTF. The CDR3 DNA reads as TGTGCCAGCGCACCCTTGAGGGACAGACTCGCTGCAGCTAACTATGGCTACACCTTC.

V usage is TRBV7-2 and J usage is TRBJ2-7; TRBD2 matches 7 bases. Losses at the gene ends were 1 base for V and 1 base for J; bases not matched to a gene: 7. CDR3 length: 16 amino acids. Per germline, CDR1 SGHTA and CDR2 FQGNSA. This CDR3 is CASSLGGLKISYEQYF. The CDR3 bases are TGTGCCAGCAGCTTAGGGGGACTAAAAATATCCTACGAGCAGTACTTC.

V and J are TRBV9 and TRBJ1-1; the D gene is possibly TRBD1 (6 bases). The CDR3 consists of 15 residues. V was shortened by 0 bases and J by 4 bases, with 13 bases between the two germline ends. Germline-derived CDR1 and CDR2 are SGDLS and YYNGEE. The CDR3 nucleotides read TGTGCCAGCAGCGTAGGTAGGGGAGGGGGCACTGAAGCTTTCTTT. Translation: CASSVGRGGGTEAFF.

V is TRBV7-2 and J is TRBJ2-3; 9 bases map to TRBD1. Germline CDR1 is SGHTA and CDR2 is FQGNSA. V trimming: 4 bases; J trimming: 4 bases; junction bases outside the gene matches: 12. The CDR3 extends over 17 amino acids. The CDR3 region is CASSSSGTGMVADTQYF. In nucleotides, the CDR3 is TGTGCCAGCAGCTCCTCCGGGACAGGGATGGTTGCAGATACGCAGTATTTT.

V and J are TRBV14 and TRBJ2-5, with TRBD2 identical over 16 bases. This CDR3 is built from 17 residues. Germline CDR1 and CDR2: SGHDN and FVKESK. V trimming: 3 bases; J trimming: 5 bases; junction bases outside the gene matches: 6. The CDR3 region is CASSQGTSGGARETQYF. The CDR3 region has the DNA TGTGCCAGCAGCCAGGGGACTAGCGGGGGGGCCCGTGAGACCCAGTACTTC.

This chain joins TRBV10-1 and TRBJ1-2; no reliable D call. Deletions cut 7 bases from V and 4 bases from J, with 7 bases between. The CDR3 consists of 11 residues. Germline CDR1 WNHNN, CDR2 SYGVQD (reference sequence). CDR3 coding DNA: TGCGCCAGCACCAGGCGCTATGGCTACACCTTC. Protein sequence: CASTRRYGYTF.

V and J are TRBV2 and TRBJ2-5; D not resolved. The CDR3 runs to 13 residues. Germline CDR1 and CDR2: SNHLY and FYNNEI. The V gene lost 4 bases and the J gene lost 0 bases, with 6 bases spanning the gap. The CDR3: CASSVSYQETQYF. In DNA form, the CDR3 reads TGTGCCAGCAGTGTGAGTTACCAAGAGACCCAGTACTTC.

The chain couples TRBV6-2 or TRBV6-3 to TRBJ1-5; TRBD1 matches at 7 bases. CDR1 MNHEY and CDR2 SVGEGT come from the germline V gene. The CDR3 is made up of 16 amino acids. Germline trimming cut 5 bases from V and 2 bases from J; bases unmatched to any gene: 9. In nucleotides, the CDR3 is TGTGCCAGCAGTCACCTGACAGGGAGTGGCAATCAGCCCCAGCATTTT. This sequence encodes CASSHLTGSGNQPQHF.

The chain recombines TRBV28 with TRBJ1-6; D is perhaps TRBD1 (5 bases). Germline V gene lookup returns CDR1 MDHEN and CDR2 SYDVKM. V was pared by 7 bases and J by 8 bases, with 21 bases between. This CDR3 spans 16 amino acids. The CDR3 protein is CASTPGGGVRDSPLHF. The CDR3 region has the DNA TGTGCCAGCACCCCGGGGGGGGGAGTGAGGGATTCACCCCTCCACTTT.

This clone is a singleton in its sample. One end of the junction varies from germline; a read error may be responsible. The chain uses TRBV7-7 and TRBJ2-5; D is ambiguous. CDR1 is SSHAT and CDR2 is FNYEAQ in the germline V gene (reference sequence). The CDR3 has 13 amino acids. CDR3 in DNA: TGTGCTAGCAGCTTAAACTTCCAAGAGACCCAGTACTTC. Residues: CASSLNFQETQYF. The whole variable domain, remainder taken from reference TRBV7-7 and TRBJ2-5, is GAGVSQSPRYKVTKRGQDVTLRCDPISSHATLYWYQQALGQGPEFLTYFNYEAQPDKSGLPSDRFSAERPEGSISTLTIQRTEQRDSAMYRCASSLNFQETQYFGPGTRLLVL.

This rearrangement joins TRBV6-5 to TRBJ2-7, with TRBD1 identical over 9 bases. V shed 4 bases and J 4 bases; nucleotides not matched to a gene: 5. The CDR3 is made up of 14 amino acids. From germline, CDR1 is MNHEY and CDR2 SVGAGI. Written as DNA, the CDR3 is TGTGCCAGCAGTTCGGACAGGGGAAAGTACGAGCAGTACTTC. Protein sequence: CASSSDRGKYEQYF.

The chain combines TRBV18 with TRBJ2-7, with D possibly being TRBD1 (6 bases). CDR3 length equals 14 residues. The ends were cut back, 4 bases at V and 2 bases at J, with 12 bases in the middle. Germline V CDR1 and CDR2: KGHSH, LQKENI. CDR3 nucleotides: TGTGCCAGCTCACAAACAGGGTCCCCCTACGAGCAGTACTTC. Amino acid sequence: CASSQTGSPYEQYF. Full variable domain (missing parts from reference TRBV18 and TRBJ2-7): NAGVMQNPRHLVRRRGQEARLRCSPMKGHSHVYWYRQLPEEGLKFMVYLQKENIIDESGMPKERFSAEFPKEGPSILRIQQVVRGDSAAYFCASSQTGSPYEQYFGPGTRLTVT.